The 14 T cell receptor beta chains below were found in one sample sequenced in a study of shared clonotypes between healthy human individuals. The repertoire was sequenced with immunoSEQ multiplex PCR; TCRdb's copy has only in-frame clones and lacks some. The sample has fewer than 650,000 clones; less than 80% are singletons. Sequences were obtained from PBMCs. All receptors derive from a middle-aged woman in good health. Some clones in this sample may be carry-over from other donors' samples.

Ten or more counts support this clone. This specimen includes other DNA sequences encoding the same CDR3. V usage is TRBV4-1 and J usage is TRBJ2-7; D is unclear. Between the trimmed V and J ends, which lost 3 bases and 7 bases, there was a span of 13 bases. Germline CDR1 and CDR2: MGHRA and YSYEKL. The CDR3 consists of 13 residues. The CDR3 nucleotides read TGCGCCAGCAGCCAGGCACGAGAACTGGAGCAGTACTTC. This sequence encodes CASSQARELEQYF.

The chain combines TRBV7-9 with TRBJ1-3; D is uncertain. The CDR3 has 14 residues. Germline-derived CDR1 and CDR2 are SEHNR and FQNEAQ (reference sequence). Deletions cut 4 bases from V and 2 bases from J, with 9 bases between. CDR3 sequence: CASSSRGAGNTIYF. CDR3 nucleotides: TGTGCCAGCAGCTCACGAGGCGCTGGAAACACCATATATTTT.

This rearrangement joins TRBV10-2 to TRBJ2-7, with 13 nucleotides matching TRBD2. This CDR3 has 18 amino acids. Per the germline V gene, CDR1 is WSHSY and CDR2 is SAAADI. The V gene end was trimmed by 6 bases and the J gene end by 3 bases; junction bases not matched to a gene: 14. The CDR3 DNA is TGCGCCAGCAGCTCGGGACAGGACGGACTAGCGGGGGTCTACGAGCAGTACTTC. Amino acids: CASSSGQDGLAGVYEQYF.

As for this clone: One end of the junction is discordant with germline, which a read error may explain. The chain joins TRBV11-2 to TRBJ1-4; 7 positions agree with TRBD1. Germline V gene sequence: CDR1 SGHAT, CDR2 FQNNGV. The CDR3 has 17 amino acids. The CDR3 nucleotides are TGTGCCAACAGCTCTCCCCGGGGGGCAGGGGGTAACGAAAAACTGTTTTTT. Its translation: CANSSPRGAGGNEKLFF. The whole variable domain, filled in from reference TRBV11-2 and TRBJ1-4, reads EAGVAQSPRYKIIEKRQSVAFWCNPISGHATLYWYQQILGQGPKLLIQFQNNGVVDDSQLPKDRFSAERLKGVDSTLKIQPAKLEDSAVYLCANSSPRGAGGNEKLFFGSGTQLSVL.

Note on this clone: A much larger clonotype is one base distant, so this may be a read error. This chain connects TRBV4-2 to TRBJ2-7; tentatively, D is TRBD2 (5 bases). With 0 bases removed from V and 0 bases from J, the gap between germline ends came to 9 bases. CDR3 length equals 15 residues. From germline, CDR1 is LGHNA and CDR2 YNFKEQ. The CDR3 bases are TGTGCCAGCAGCCAAGATTCTAGCAGCTCCTACGAGCAGTACTTC. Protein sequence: CASSQDSSSSYEQYF.

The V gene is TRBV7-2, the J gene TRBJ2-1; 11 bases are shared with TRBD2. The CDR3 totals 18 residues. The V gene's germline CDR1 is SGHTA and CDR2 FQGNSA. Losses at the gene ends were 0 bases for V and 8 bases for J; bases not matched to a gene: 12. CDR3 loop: CASSLAITSGRKLDEQFF. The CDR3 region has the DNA TGTGCCAGCAGCTTAGCAATAACTAGCGGGAGAAAGCTCGATGAGCAGTTCTTC.

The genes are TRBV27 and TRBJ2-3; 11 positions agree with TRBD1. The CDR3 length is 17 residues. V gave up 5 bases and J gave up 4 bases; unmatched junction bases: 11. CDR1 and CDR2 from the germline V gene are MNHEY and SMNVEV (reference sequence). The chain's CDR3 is CASSPAAGTGGADTQYF. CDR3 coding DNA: TGTGCCAGCAGTCCAGCCGCCGGGACAGGGGGTGCAGATACGCAGTATTTT.

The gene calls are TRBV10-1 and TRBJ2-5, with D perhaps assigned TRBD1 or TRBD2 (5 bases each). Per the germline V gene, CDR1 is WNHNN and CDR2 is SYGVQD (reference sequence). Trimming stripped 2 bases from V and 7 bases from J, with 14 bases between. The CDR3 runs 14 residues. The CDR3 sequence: CASSEGAAGGTQYF. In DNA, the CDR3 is TGCGCCAGCAGTGAGGGGGCGGCCGGAGGGACCCAGTACTTC.

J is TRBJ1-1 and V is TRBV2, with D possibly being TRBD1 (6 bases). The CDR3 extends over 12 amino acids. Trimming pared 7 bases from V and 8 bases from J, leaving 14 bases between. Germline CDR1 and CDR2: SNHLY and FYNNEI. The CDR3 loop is CASTLAGGEAFF. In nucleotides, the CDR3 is TGTGCCAGCACCCTTGCGGGGGGCGAAGCTTTCTTT.

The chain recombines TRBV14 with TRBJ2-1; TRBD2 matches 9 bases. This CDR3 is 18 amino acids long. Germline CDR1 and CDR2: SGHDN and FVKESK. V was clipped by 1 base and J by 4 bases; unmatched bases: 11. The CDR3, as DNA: TGTGCCAGCAGCCAAGCTCGAGAGAAGAGCGGGAGGTACAATGAGCAGTTCTTC. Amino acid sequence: CASSQAREKSGRYNEQFF.

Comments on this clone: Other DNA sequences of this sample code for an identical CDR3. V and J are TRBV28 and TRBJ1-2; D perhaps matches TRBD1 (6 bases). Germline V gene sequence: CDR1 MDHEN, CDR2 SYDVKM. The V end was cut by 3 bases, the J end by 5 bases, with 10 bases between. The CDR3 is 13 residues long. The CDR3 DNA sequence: TGTGCCAGCAGTTTGGGAGGGGGTTATGGCTACACCTTC. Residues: CASSLGGGYGYTF.

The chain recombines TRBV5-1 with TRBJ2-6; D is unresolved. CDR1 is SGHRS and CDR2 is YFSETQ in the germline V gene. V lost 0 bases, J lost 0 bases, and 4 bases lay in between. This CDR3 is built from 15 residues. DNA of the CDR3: TGCGCCAGCAGCTTGGATCACTCTGGGGCCAACGTCCTGACTTTC. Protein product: CASSLDHSGANVLTF.

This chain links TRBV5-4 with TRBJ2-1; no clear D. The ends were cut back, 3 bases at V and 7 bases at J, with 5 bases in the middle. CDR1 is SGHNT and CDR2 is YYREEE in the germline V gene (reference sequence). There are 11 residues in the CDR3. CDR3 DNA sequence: TGTGCCAGCAGCTATAGTAATGAGCAGTTCTTC. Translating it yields CASSYSNEQFF.

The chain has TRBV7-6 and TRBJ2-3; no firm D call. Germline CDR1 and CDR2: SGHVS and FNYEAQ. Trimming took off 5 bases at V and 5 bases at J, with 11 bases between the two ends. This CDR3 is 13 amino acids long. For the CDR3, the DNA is TGTGCCAGCAGCCCAATGGAAGGAGATACGCAGTATTTT. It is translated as CASSPMEGDTQYF.